This T cell receptor (beta chain) was captured by sequencing in a study of cytomegalovirus exposure and HLA in healthy donors. Generated by immunoSEQ multiplex PCR, the TCRdb table keeps only in-frame clones and is missing some. The table includes 210,000 or so clones, 88% detected once. The length of the CDR3 is 15 residues. Per germline, CDR1 MNHNS and CDR2 SASEGT. V shed 3 bases and J shed 1 base, with 10 bases lying between them. The donors were part of the validation cohort of around 110 subjects. That cohort was separate from the first cohort, which comprised under 700 subjects. This chain connects TRBV6-1 to TRBJ1-3; maybe TRBD1 (6 bases). The sequence derives from a woman aged 18-29 years in good health and CMV-seronegative. Sequencing was done on a sample of PBMCs. This CDR3 is CASSEHQGSGNTIYF. The CDR3 nucleotides are TGTGCCAGCAGTGAGCATCAGGGGTCTGGAAACACCATATATTTT.